This T cell receptor beta chain was captured in a study of T cell responses to AZD1222 COVID-19 vaccine. TCRdb keeps only in-frame clones here, not all; method: immunoSEQ multiplex PCR. This sample has 110,000 to 150,000 clones, with around 85% found just once. Study-wide findings and caveats: Researchers took repertoire samples only after the peak T cell response had come. Clonal diversity was possibly underestimated, and the donors were mostly white British, with more females. Baseline serostatus was positive in only six AZD1222 recipients. Spike was spanned by vaccine-associated CD4 TCRs, which were dominant at 160-218 and 743-854.

V lost 0 bases and J lost 5; bases outside the gene matches: 5. CDR3 length: 14 residues. Germline CDR1 is SGHRS and CDR2 is YFSETQ. Comments on this clone: Its specificity is unknown.

The specimen comprised peripheral blood, sampled on day 0 of AZD1222 vaccination. The rearrangement joins TRBV5-1 to TRBJ2-7, with 7 bases matching TRBD2. The TCR originated in an adult in good health. DNA of the CDR3: TGCGCCAGCAGCTTGGAAGCGGGAAACGACGAGCAGTACTTC. Its translation is CASSLEAGNDEQYF.